This TCR beta chain was retrieved from a study of OX40 agonist ivuxolimab in advanced cancers. Overall study context: Aged 23 to 79 with a mean of approximately 60 years, they were approximately 80% male. Study-level findings and limits: In the expanded peripheral T cells, antigen specificity was never determined.

Of note for this clone: Antigen: not known.

The data were produced by immunoSEQ multiplex PCR, yet TCRdb's version contains in-frame clones alone and is incomplete. This sample carries about 71,000 clones, around 94% of them seen once, and the ten largest clones take approximately 14%. Germline V gene sequence: CDR1 SGHTA, CDR2 FQGNSA. Trimming cost V 0 bases and J 5 bases; bases outside gene matches: 10. The CDR3 has 18 residues. The clonotype was recovered from an adult with an advanced solid tumor such as melanoma, head and neck, liver or kidney cancer. The rearrangement uses TRBV7-2 and TRBJ2-5; the match to TRBD2 covers 12 bases. This specimen consisted of CD4+ or CD8+ T cells sorted from blood, obtained in a trial of the OX40 agonist ivuxolimab. Here the CDR3 DNA reads TGTGCCAGCAGCTTAGCCTGGGCTAGCGGGGGGGCCGGGGAGACCCAGTACTTC. Protein: CASSLAWASGGAGETQYF.